One TCR beta chain is described in this entry. Its antigen is as yet unknown. Every sample had a minimum of 6.5 million PBMCs isolated. The data were obtained in a study of blood T cells in healthy people across ages. Germline assignment: CDR1 DFQATT and CDR2 SNEGSKA (reference sequence). CDR3 size: 11 residues. Deletions cut 7 bases from V and 2 bases from J, with 9 bases between. A second PCR of about 6 to 12 cycles used a sample-barcoded 5' primer and a J-beta primer mix. TCRdb redid the calling of the 5' RACE reads with MiXCR, one entry per CDR3 protein. The repertoire holds almost 1 million distinct CDR3 sequences, with roughly 51% as singletons. Study results and limitations: In these data, TCR beta diversity tracked strongly with naive T cell percentage.

Sequencing was done on a sample of blood. This receptor was identified in a woman in her fifties or sixties in good health. The rearrangement links TRBV20-1 to TRBJ2-7; D not certain. This chain's CDR3 is CSGSSPYEQYF. CDR3 nucleotide sequence: TGCAGTGGTTCTAGTCCCTACGAGCAGTACTTC.